In its sample, the clone carrying this TCR beta chain was seen many times. This record comes from a study of T cells after posttransplantation cyclophosphamide. A marrow graft followed busulfan-fludarabine conditioning, with cyclophosphamide on days +3 and +4. Profiled with immunoSEQ multiplex PCR; TCRdb holds only in-frame clones, not every one. The sample is made up of about 3,200 clones, none counted only once. Sample: PBMCs, taken after allogeneic stem cell transplant with posttransplant cyclophosphamide. The clonotype comes from a female patient aged 60 or older who received an allogeneic stem cell transplant from a related donor and was CMV-positive. Some of the T cells may derive from the graft donor.

CDR3 in amino acids: CASSIDLLGLAGAKNIQYF. CDR3 bases: TGTGCCAGTAGTATAGATCTATTGGGACTAGCGGGAGCCAAAAACATTCAGTACTTC. This chain joins TRBV19 and TRBJ2-4, with 12 bases fitting TRBD2. The CDR3 has 19 amino acids. The junction had 6 bases not matched to a gene; V was cut back by 0 bases and J by 0 bases. Germline assignment: CDR1 LNHDA and CDR2 SQIVND (reference sequence).